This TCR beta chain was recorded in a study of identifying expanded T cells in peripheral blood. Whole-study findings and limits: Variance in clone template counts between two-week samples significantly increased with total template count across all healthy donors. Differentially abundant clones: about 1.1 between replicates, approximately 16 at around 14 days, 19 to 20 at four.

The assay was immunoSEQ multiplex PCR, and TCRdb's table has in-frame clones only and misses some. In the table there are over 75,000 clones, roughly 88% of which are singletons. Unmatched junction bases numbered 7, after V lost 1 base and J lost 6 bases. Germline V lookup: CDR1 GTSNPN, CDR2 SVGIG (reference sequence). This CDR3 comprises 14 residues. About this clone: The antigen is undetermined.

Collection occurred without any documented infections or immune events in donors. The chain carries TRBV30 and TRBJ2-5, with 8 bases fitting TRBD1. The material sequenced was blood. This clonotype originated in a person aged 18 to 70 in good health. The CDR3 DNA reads TGTGCCTGGAGTGCCGGACAGGGTAGAAAGACCCAGTACTTC. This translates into CAWSAGQGRKTQYF.